This entry concerns a single T cell receptor (beta chain). The V segment lost 0 bases and the J segment 8 bases; nucleotides outside the gene matches: 24. Germline V CDR1 and CDR2: SGHAT, FQNNGV. This CDR3 has 22 amino acids. Indicated time point: patch test 1, 2 weeks after DPC sensitization. Treatment reported: therapeutic diphenylcyclopropenone sensitization with weekly scalp DPC. The record originates from a study of human T cells and chemical hapten exposure. Study context: Upper back patch tests used 0.01% DPC, scored after 6 days.

TCRdb passed the RACE reads through MiXCR, listing each CDR3 protein once. The table records about 81,000 distinct CDR3 sequences, 7% to 8% of them present only once. The sequence was obtained from a woman aged 25 to 45 with alopecia areata. Some clones in this sample may be carry-over from other donors' samples. The specimen was whole blood, collected in connection with sensitization to the hapten diphenylcyclopropenone (DPC). The chain is built from TRBV11-2 and TRBJ2-1; 11 bases are shared with TRBD2. CDR3 residues: CASSLEFFRVTSGGFVLDEQFF. DNA of the CDR3: TGTGCCAGCAGCTTAGAGTTTTTTCGTGTTACTAGCGGGGGATTCGTTTTGGATGAGCAGTTCTTC.